In this sample, the clone carrying this TCR beta chain turned up many times. Via MiXCR, TCRdb re-called the reads, giving one row per CDR3 protein. The table shows about 680,000 distinct CDR3 sequences, with 24% occurring only once. Germline loops: CDR1 SGHNT, CDR2 YENEEA. This CDR3 is 16 amino acids long. V shed 5 bases, J shed 10 bases, and the junction held 14 bases outside the gene matches. These data originate in a study of T cell repertoires in cytomegalovirus infection. Study-wide background: From public TCR beta signatures came an indication of both CMV infection and matching HLA type.

The sequence came from a human donor in good health (CMV status not recorded). Some clones in this sample may be carry-over from other donors' samples. The chain has TRBV11-3 and TRBJ2-1; TRBD2 matches at 10 bases. The sequenced material came from CD8+ T cells from PBMCs. CDR3 bases: TGTGCCAGCAGCCCGGAAGGCAGCGGGGGGGCCCAGGAGCAGTTCTTC. Protein: CASSPEGSGGAQEQFF.